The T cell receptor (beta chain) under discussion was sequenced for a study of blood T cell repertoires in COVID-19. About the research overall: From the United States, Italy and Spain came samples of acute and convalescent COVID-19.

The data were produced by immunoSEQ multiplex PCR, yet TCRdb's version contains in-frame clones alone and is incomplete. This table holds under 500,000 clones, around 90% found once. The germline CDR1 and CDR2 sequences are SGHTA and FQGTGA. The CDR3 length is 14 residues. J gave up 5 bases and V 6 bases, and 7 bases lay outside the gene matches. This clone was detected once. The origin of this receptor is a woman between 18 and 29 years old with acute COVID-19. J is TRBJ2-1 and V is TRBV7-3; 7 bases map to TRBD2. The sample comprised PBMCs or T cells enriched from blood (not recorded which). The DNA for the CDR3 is TGTGCCAGCAGTGCTGAAGCGGGACACAATGAGCAGTTCTTC. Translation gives CASSAEAGHNEQFF.